Presented here are 17 T cell receptor beta chains from one specimen sequenced in a study of regulatory T cells in long-lasting Graves disease. Libraries of TCR beta came from iRepertoire HTBI primers plus Arm-PCR of CDR3 regions. TCRdb reprocessed the multiplex PCR reads with MiXCR, giving one entry per CDR3 protein. The sample gives about 350,000 distinct CDR3 sequences, around 15% of which show up once; about 32% is in the top ten. The time point was: newly diagnosed GD, antithyroid drugs for less than 3 months. Extracted RNA from PBMCs served as the source of the TCR library. The data were also submitted as part of a second study, on T cells in Graves' hyperthyroidism and ophthalmopathy.

Sample: peripheral blood mononuclear cells (PBMCs), taken at new diagnosis, from a patient treated with antithyroid drugs. Receptors originate from a man between 35 and 55 years old with Graves disease.

The genes are TRBV15 and TRBJ2-5; possibly TRBD2 for D (6 bases). The V end lost 1 base, the J end lost 0 bases, and 9 bases lay between the germline ends. Germline CDR1 is LNHNV and CDR2 is YYDKDF (reference sequence). The length of the CDR3 is 15 residues. The CDR3 is CATSRVGGNQETQYF. The DNA for the CDR3 is TGTGCCACCAGCAGAGTCGGGGGAAACCAAGAGACCCAGTACTTC.

This clonotype was counted a few times. Because the CDR3 is missing its conserved closing phenylalanine or tryptophan, this is likely a read error. The gene calls are TRBV3-1 and TRBJ1-6; the D is unclear. V was pared by 2 bases and J by 9 bases, with 11 bases between. The germline V gene has CDR1 LGHDT and CDR2 YNNKEL (reference sequence). The CDR3 is 14 residues long. The CDR3 coding sequence is TGTGCCAGCAGCCAACAAGGCTGGGGTTCACCCCTCCACTCT. This translates into CASSQQGWGSPLHS.

This clonotype was found many times. V and J are TRBV5-5 and TRBJ2-3, with D uncertain. This CDR3 region has 14 residues. CDR1 and CDR2 (germline): SGHKS, YYEKEE (reference sequence). Deletions cut 5 bases from V and 2 bases from J, with 12 bases between. DNA of the CDR3: TGTGCCAGCAGTTTCTTTCGAGTCACAGATACGCAGTATTTT. Translated, it gives CASSFFRVTDTQYF.

The table lists this clonotype with many counts. V usage is TRBV9 and J usage is TRBJ2-1, with D perhaps matching TRBD2 (7 bases). Deletions cut 4 bases from V and 2 bases from J, with 13 bases between. The CDR3 has 15 residues. Germline V lookup: CDR1 SGDLS, CDR2 YYNGEE. The CDR3 DNA follows: TGTGCCAGCAGCTCGAGGGGGGGGGCCTACAATGAGCAGTTCTTC. Its translation is CASSSRGGAYNEQFF.

To note about this clonotype: A much larger clone lies one base from this, so it may be a read error. The chain joins TRBV5-5 to TRBJ2-1, with D possibly TRBD1 on 5 matching bases. The CDR3 is 16 residues long. CDR1 is SGHKS and CDR2 is YYEKEE in the germline V gene (reference sequence). The CDR3 nucleotides read TGTGCCAGCAGCTTGGCCGGCAGGGTCCTCGGCAATGGGCAGTTCTTC. It is translated as CASSLAGRVLGNGQFF. The complete variable domain, with remaining parts taken from reference TRBV5-5 and TRBJ2-1, reads DAGVTQSPTHLIKTRGQQVTLRCSPISGHKSVSWYQQVLGQGPQFIFQYYEKEERGRGNFPDRFSARQFPNYSSELNVNALLLGDSALYLCASSLAGRVLGNGQFFGPGTRLTVL.

This clonotype was seen repeatedly, ten times or more. CDR3 sequence reads: CASRGKDVSSYEQYF. The DNA for the CDR3 is TGTGCCAGCAGAGGAAAGGACGTCAGCTCCTACGAGCAGTACTTC. V is TRBV27 and J is TRBJ2-7; D not certain. Germline V CDR1 and CDR2: MNHEY, SMNVEV (reference sequence). The germline V and J ends were trimmed by 6 bases and 0 bases, with 15 bases remaining between them. This CDR3 has 15 amino acids.

In its sample, this clonotype was seen many times. The chain employs TRBV29-1 and TRBJ1-3; 9 bases are a match to TRBD1. Germline trimming cut 6 bases from V and 0 bases from J; bases unmatched to any gene: 3. The CDR3 contains 14 residues. From germline, CDR1 is SQVTM and CDR2 ANQGSEA. CDR3 region: CSVKTGGSGNTIYF. The CDR3 nucleotides are TGCAGCGTGAAGACAGGGGGCTCTGGAAACACCATATATTTT.

This clonotype was observed at least ten times. A read error may produce the germline difference seen at one junction end. The chain joins TRBV28 to TRBJ1-4; D remains ambiguous. Germline V gene lookup returns CDR1 MDHEN and CDR2 SYDVKM. The CDR3 runs 12 residues. The CDR3 region is CASISGDERLFF. The CDR3 nucleotides read TGTGCCAGCATATCGGGAGATGAAAGACTGTTTTTT.

V is TRBV4-2 and J is TRBJ2-1; 10 bases line up with TRBD2. With V trimmed by 6 bases and J by 7 bases, 9 bases remained unmatched. This CDR3 is built from 15 residues. CDR1 LGHNA and CDR2 YNFKEQ come from the germline V gene. DNA of the CDR3: TGTGCCAGCAGATTCAGCGGGGGGGCGCGGAATGAGCAGTTCTTC. This translates into CASRFSGGARNEQFF.

The V call is TRBV6-1, the J call TRBJ1-5; D ambiguous. The CDR3 is 13 residues long. V lost 5 bases and J 11 bases, leaving 16 bases between the germline ends. Per the germline V gene, CDR1 is MNHNS and CDR2 is SASEGT. CDR3 sequence: CASSPAPRQAQHF. CDR3 DNA sequence: TGTGCCAGCAGTCCTGCCCCACGGCAGGCCCAGCATTTT.

At least ten counts were recorded for this clonotype. The rearrangement links TRBV12-3 or TRBV12-4 to TRBJ1-5; tentative D call: TRBD1 (5 bases). V gave up 4 bases and J gave up 7 bases, with 14 bases separating them. The CDR3 sequence is 14 residues long. CDR3 protein: CASSSNQGDQPQHF. Here the CDR3 DNA reads TGTGCCAGCAGTTCCAACCAGGGTGACCAGCCCCAGCATTTT.

In its sample, this clonotype was seen many times. The V and J genes are TRBV19 and TRBJ2-2, with D tentatively TRBD1 (5 bases). The V gene's germline CDR1 is LNHDA and CDR2 SQIVND (reference sequence). The CDR3 length is 12 residues. With 6 bases removed from V and 7 bases from J, the gap between germline ends came to 9 bases. Written as DNA, the CDR3 is TGTGCCAGTAGAAGGGGATTCGGGGAGCTGTTTTTT. Translating it yields CASRRGFGELFF.

This clonotype was observed at least ten times. The chain joins TRBV6-2 or TRBV6-3 to TRBJ1-5; 7 nucleotides agree with TRBD1. CDR1 is MNHEY and CDR2 is SVGEGT in the germline V gene. Unmatched junction bases numbered 2, after V lost 6 bases and J lost 9 bases. CDR3 size: 11 residues. The CDR3 DNA follows: TGTGCCAGCAGGGCAGGGGGGCCCCAGCATTTT. Amino acids: CASRAGGPQHF.

This clonotype came up a few times. CDR3 bases: TGTGCCTGGAGTTACTCTGGAAACACCATATATTTT. This codes for CAWSYSGNTIYF. J is TRBJ1-3 and V is TRBV30; D is uncertain. The CDR3 has 12 amino acids. Between the trimmed V and J ends, which lost 2 bases and 0 bases, there was a span of 2 bases. CDR1 and CDR2 (germline): GTSNPN, SVGIG (reference sequence).

The chain carries TRBV30 and TRBJ1-3; TRBD1 might be the D (6 bases). V was clipped by 1 base and J by 3 bases, with 22 bases between them. Germline CDR1 is GTSNPN and CDR2 is SVGIG (reference sequence). This CDR3 region has 18 residues. CDR3 nucleotides: TGTGCCTGGAGTGACCACCCCCCAGGGGTGCTTGATGGAAACACCATATATTTT. Translating gives CAWSDHPPGVLDGNTIYF.

This clonotype occurred a few times. The chain joins TRBV20-1 to TRBJ1-2, with D uncertain. CDR1 is DFQATT and CDR2 is SNEGSKA in the germline V gene (reference sequence). Trimming cost V 5 bases and J 3 bases, with 10 bases left between them. CDR3 size: 12 residues. CDR3 bases: TGCAGTGCTCTGCGTAAGGACTATGGCTACACCTTC. Translation: CSALRKDYGYTF.

This clonotype was seen many times. The CDR3 DNA follows: TGTGCCAGCTCACCAATCACAGGCTACGAGCAGTACTTC. This sequence encodes CASSPITGYEQYF. The rearrangement links TRBV18 to TRBJ2-7, with D perhaps TRBD1 (5 bases). V dropped 2 bases and J dropped 3 bases, with 8 bases sitting between them. The CDR3 is 13 amino acids. CDR1 is KGHSH and CDR2 is LQKENI in the germline V gene.